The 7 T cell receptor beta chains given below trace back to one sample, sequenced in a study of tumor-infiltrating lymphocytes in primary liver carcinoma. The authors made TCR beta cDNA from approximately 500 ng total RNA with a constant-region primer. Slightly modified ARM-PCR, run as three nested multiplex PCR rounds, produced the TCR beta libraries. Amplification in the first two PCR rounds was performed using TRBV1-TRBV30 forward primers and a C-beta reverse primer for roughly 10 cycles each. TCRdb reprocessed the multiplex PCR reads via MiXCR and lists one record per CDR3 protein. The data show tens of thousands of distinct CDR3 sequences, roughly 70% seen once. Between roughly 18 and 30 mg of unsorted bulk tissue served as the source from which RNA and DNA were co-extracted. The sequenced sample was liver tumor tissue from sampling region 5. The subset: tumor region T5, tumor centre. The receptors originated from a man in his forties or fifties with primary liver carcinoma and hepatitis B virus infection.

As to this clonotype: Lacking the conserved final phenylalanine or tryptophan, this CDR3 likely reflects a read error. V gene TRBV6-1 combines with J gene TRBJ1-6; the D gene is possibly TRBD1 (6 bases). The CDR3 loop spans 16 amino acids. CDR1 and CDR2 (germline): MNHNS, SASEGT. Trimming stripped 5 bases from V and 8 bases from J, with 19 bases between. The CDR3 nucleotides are TGTGCCAGCAGTTGGGGTAGGGGGGCCACTGATTCACCCCTCCACATT. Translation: CASSWGRGATDSPLHI.

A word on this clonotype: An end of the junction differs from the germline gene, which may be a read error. The CDR3 spells CSVGLPTRELFF. In DNA form, the CDR3 reads TGCAGCGTCGGACTCCCCACCAGGGAGCTATTTTTT. V and J are TRBV29-1 and TRBJ2-2, with D possibly being TRBD1 or TRBD2 (5 bases each). This CDR3 region has 12 residues. The germline V gene encodes CDR1 SQVTM and CDR2 ANQGSEA.

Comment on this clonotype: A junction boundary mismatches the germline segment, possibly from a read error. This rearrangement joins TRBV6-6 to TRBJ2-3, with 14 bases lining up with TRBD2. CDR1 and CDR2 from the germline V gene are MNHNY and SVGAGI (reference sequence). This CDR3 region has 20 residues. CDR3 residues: CASSYFPGLAGEGGTGTQYF. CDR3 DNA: TGTGCTAGCAGTTATTTCCCGGGACTAGCGGGAGAGGGGGGAACAGGTACGCAGTATTTT.

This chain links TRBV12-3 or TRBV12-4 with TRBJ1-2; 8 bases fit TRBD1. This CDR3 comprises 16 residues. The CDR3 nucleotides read TGTGGCAGAAGTTCCCCCCACGGACAGGGTTACTATGGCTACACCTTC. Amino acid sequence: CGRSSPHGQGYYGYTF.

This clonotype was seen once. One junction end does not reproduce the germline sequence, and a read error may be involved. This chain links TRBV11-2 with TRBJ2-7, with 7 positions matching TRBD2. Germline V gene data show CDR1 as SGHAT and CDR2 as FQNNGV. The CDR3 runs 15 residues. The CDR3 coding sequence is TGTGCTAGCAGCCTCGGGGGGACTCTACCCTACGATCAGTACTTC. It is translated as CASSLGGTLPYDQYF.

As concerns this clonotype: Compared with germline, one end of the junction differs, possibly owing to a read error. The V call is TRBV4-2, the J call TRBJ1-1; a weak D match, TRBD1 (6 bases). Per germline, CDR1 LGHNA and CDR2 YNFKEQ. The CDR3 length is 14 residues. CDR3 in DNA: TGTGCTAGCAGCCAATATCGGACAGTGACTGAAGCTTTCTTT. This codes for CASSQYRTVTEAFF.

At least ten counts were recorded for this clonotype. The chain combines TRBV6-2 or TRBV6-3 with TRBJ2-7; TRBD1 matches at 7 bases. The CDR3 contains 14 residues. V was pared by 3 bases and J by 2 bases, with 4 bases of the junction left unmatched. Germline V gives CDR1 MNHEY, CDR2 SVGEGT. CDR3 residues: CASSYPGQPYEQYF. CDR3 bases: TGTGCCAGCAGTTATCCGGGACAGCCCTACGAGCAGTACTTC.